Presented here are 5 T cell receptor beta chains from one specimen sequenced in a study of response to subunit inactivated influenza vaccine. TCRdb recomputed calls from the RT-PCR reads with MiXCR, one row per CDR3 protein. The data hold about 540,000 distinct CDR3 sequences, with under 30% observed a single time. In addition, the sample was reused for a study of T cells expressing NK-cell markers. That source reports: Scientists made TCR beta cDNA using 5'RACE template switching with UMIs.

Source: CD4+ T cells sorted from PBMCs, taken 12 days after vaccination. The receptors here all came from a man between 50 and 59 years old who received an inactivated influenza vaccine.

This chain uses TRBV29-1 with TRBJ1-4; D possibly corresponds to TRBD1 (6 bases). The germline V gene encodes CDR1 SQVTM and CDR2 ANQGSEA. This CDR3 comprises 12 residues. CDR3 bases: TGCGGGGCACAGGGCCCTAATGAAAAACTGTTTTTT. Translated: CGAQGPNEKLFF.

The V and J genes are TRBV9 and TRBJ1-2; 8 bases agree with TRBD1. With 0 bases clipped from V and 7 bases from J, the junction kept 8 bases outside the gene matches. Germline V CDR1 and CDR2: SGDLS, YYNGEE. The CDR3 loop spans 15 amino acids. The CDR3 loop reads CASSVGATGGRGYTF. DNA for the CDR3: TGTGCCAGCAGCGTAGGGGCTACAGGGGGACGTGGCTACACCTTC. Complete variable domain (other parts from reference TRBV9 and TRBJ1-2): DSGVTQTPKHLITATGQRVTLRCSPRSGDLSVYWYQQSLDQGLQFLIQYYNGEERAKGNILERFSAQQFPDLHSELNLSSLELGDSALYFCASSVGATGGRGYTFGSGTRLTVV.

This clonotype has only a few counts. V usage is TRBV4-3 and J usage is TRBJ2-3; 7 bases map to TRBD1. V dropped 0 bases and J dropped 2; count of bases not matched to a gene: 8. Germline V gene data show CDR1 as LGHNA and CDR2 as YSLEER. This CDR3 contains 17 residues. DNA for the CDR3: TGCGCCAGCAGCCAAGATAATTGGGACAGCAACACAGATACGCAGTATTTT. Translation gives CASSQDNWDSNTDTQYF.

Details on this clonotype: This CDR3 fails to terminate in the conserved phenylalanine or tryptophan, so it likely reflects a read error. The CDR3 sequence: CASSLSGDGSPLHL. The CDR3 DNA reads TGCGCCAGCAGCCTGTCGGGGGACGGTTCACCCCTCCACCTT. V is TRBV5-1 and J is TRBJ1-6, with D possibly being TRBD1 (5 bases). Deletions cut 4 bases from V and 9 bases from J, with 14 bases between. CDR3 length equals 14 residues. Germline CDR1 SGHRS, CDR2 YFSETQ.

The chain links TRBV20-1 to TRBJ2-5; weak D call: TRBD1 (6 bases). Germline V gene lookup returns CDR1 DFQATT and CDR2 SNEGSKA (reference sequence). This CDR3 comprises 13 residues. V lost 4 bases and J 4 bases, leaving 13 bases between the germline ends. CDR3 DNA sequence: TGCAGTGCTATCAACAGGGCCCTAGAGACCCAGTACTTC. Translation gives CSAINRALETQYF.